The source of this T cell receptor (beta chain) is a study of T cells in Graves' hyperthyroidism and ophthalmopathy. Study background: Before any treatment, at initial diagnosis, peripheral blood was collected.

The CDR3 has 14 residues. The germline V gene has CDR1 DFQATT and CDR2 SNEGSKA (reference sequence). V lost 6 bases and J lost 1; bases outside the gene matches: 7. Amplified TCR beta CDR3 regions derived from RNA transcripts. Researchers ran a first-round RT-PCR on the TCR CDR3 using the HTBI primer set. TCRdb ran MiXCR on the multiplex PCR reads and lists one entry per CDR3 protein. In the table there are 600,000 to 650,000 distinct CDR3 sequences, under 20% of which are singletons. This clonotype was counted between two and nine times. This receptor was obtained from a young woman with Graves' hyperthyroidism. The specimen sequenced was blood. This chain links TRBV20-1 with TRBJ1-1; 8 bases align to TRBD1. CDR3: CSAWDRLGNTEAFF. CDR3 bases: TGCAGTGCCTGGGACAGGTTGGGGAACACTGAAGCTTTCTTT.